The TCR beta chain described here comes from a study of cytomegalovirus exposure and HLA in healthy donors. Study-level information: Assignment to the Caucasian-associated ancestry cluster applied to around 80% of the 350 to 500 genotyped donors. Notes on the study in general: Later analysis found that TCR beta chains associated with HLA were more clonally expanded than other, equally common chains. Cytomegalovirus association was assigned to under 200 TCR beta chains.

The count of this clone is one. Its antigen is unknown. The PCR contained 60 Vbeta and 13 Jbeta primers. Method: immunoSEQ multiplex PCR; TCRdb's copy keeps in-frame clones and lacks some. The repertoire includes some 190,000 clones, around 88% of them detected once, and 0.25% to 0.4% sits in the top ten. The specimen sequenced was PBMCs. The receptor comes from a woman aged 30 to 39 in good health and CMV-seronegative.

The chain's CDR3 is CASRLIPGLYSNQPQHF. The CDR3 nucleotides read TGTGCCAGCAGGCTTATCCCGGGACTGTATAGCAATCAGCCCCAGCATTTT. The chain recombines TRBV6-8 with TRBJ1-5; possibly TRBD1 for D (5 bases). The germline CDR1 and CDR2 sequences are MNHGY and SAAAGT. CDR3 size: 17 residues. The V and J ends lost 6 bases and 0 bases respectively, with 18 bases between them.